A selection of T cell receptor beta chains follows, all from one sample in a study of blood T cells in healthy people across ages. TCRdb re-derived calls from the 5' RACE reads in MiXCR, one entry per CDR3 protein. The repertoire includes around 1,700,000 distinct CDR3 sequences, approximately 30% of them detected once, and 6.5% to 8.5% sits in the top ten. Sequencing used blood. These receptors were taken from a woman aged 25 to 39 in good health. CDR3s include the opening cysteine and the closing phenylalanine or tryptophan. A D gene is named only where the DNA matches it firmly. Clone size is stated in some rows and not others, as once, few, many or a class when expanded.

size	D	V	J	CDR3	DNA
.	.	TRBV5-1	TRBJ1-1	CASSWEEMNTEAFF	TGCGCCAGCAGCTGGGAAGAAATGAACACTGAAGCTTTCTTT
.	.	TRBV5-1	TRBJ2-7	CASSLAGRPLTYEQYF	TGCGCCAGCAGCTTGGCGGGACGGCCTCTAACCTACGAGCAGTACTTC
.	.	TRBV14	TRBJ2-7	CASSQEKRTIYEQYF	TGTGCCAGCAGCCAAGAAAAACGTACGATCTACGAGCAGTACTTC
many	TRBD2	TRBV4-1	TRBJ2-7	CASSQDPTPKLAGYEQYF	TGCGCCAGCAGCCAAGATCCCACCCCAAAGCTAGCGGGTTACGAGCAGTACTTC
.	.	TRBV18	TRBJ2-7	CASSPPLAAYEQYF	TGTGCCAGCTCACCACCTCTAGCAGCCTACGAGCAGTACTTC
few	.	TRBV7-2	TRBJ2-3	CASSSGVLTTDTQYF	TGTGCCAGCAGCTCAGGGGTCTTGACCACAGATACGCAGTATTTT
many	.	TRBV28	TRBJ2-7	CASRGNEQYF	TGTGCCAGCAGGGGGAACGAGCAGTACTTC
few	.	TRBV7-8	TRBJ2-7	CANSPRSGRSEQYF	TGTGCCAACAGCCCTCGGAGCGGGCGCTCCGAGCAGTACTTC
few	.	TRBV15	TRBJ1-2	CATNQRHSTYGYTF	TGTGCCACCAACCAACGACACTCTACCTATGGCTACACCTTC
.	.	TRBV2	TRBJ2-1	CASREAPGRYNEQFF	TGTGCCAGCAGGGAAGCTCCGGGCCGCTACAATGAGCAGTTCTTC
.	.	TRBV11-2	TRBJ2-1	CASSLEGGQSSYEQFF	TGTGCCAGCAGCTTAGAAGGCGGACAGAGCTCCTACGAGCAGTTCTTC
.	.	TRBV6-2/TRBV6-3	TRBJ2-4	CAISYWKAKNIQYF	TGTGCCATCAGTTACTGGAAAGCCAAAAACATTCAGTACTTC
.	.	TRBV12-3/TRBV12-4	TRBJ1-2	CASSFSSPGYGYTF	TGTGCCAGCAGTTTCAGCAGCCCGGGGTATGGCTACACCTTC
.	.	TRBV7-2	TRBJ2-5	CASSSRLLTQYF	TGTGCCAGCAGCTCAAGACTCCTGACCCAGTACTTC
many	.	TRBV25-1	TRBJ2-7	CASSEYGAQGEQYF	TGTGCCAGCAGTGAATATGGGGCACAGGGCGAGCAGTACTTC
many	TRBD2	TRBV20-1	TRBJ2-1	CSAAQAGNDYNAQFF	TGCAGTGCCGCCCAAGCGGGGAACGACTACAATGCGCAGTTCTTC
few	.	TRBV20-1	TRBJ2-7	CSARPPGRGEQYF	TGCAGTGCTAGGCCCCCGGGGCGAGGCGAGCAGTACTTC
few	.	TRBV9	TRBJ2-7	CASSVIAASAKYEQYF	TGTGCCAGCAGCGTAATCGCGGCTAGCGCCAAATACGAGCAGTACTTC
many	.	TRBV7-2	TRBJ1-2	CASSQGRETYGYTF	TGTGCCAGCAGCCAAGGACGGGAAACCTATGGCTACACCTTC
many	.	TRBV24-1	TRBJ2-5	CATSDGNRLQETQYF	TGTGCCACCAGTGACGGGAATAGGCTCCAAGAGACCCAGTACTTC
many	.	TRBV6-6	TRBJ1-4	CASTDLGGPGEKLFF	TGTGCCAGCACCGACTTAGGGGGTCCGGGTGAAAAACTGTTTTTT
.	TRBD1	TRBV20-1	TRBJ1-5	CSAIDRGSSNQPQHF	TGCAGTGCTATAGACAGGGGAAGCAGCAATCAGCCCCAGCATTTT
.	.	TRBV20-1	TRBJ2-7	CSATLGGWGDEQYF	TGCAGTGCTACCCTCGGGGGTTGGGGAGACGAGCAGTACTTC
few	.	TRBV10-1	TRBJ2-7	CASSDYRLGYEQYF	TGCGCCAGCAGCGATTACCGACTAGGTTACGAGCAGTACTTC
few	.	TRBV7-2	TRBJ2-3	CASSLGPGPGTDTQYF	TGTGCCAGCAGCTTAGGGCCGGGGCCCGGCACAGATACGCAGTATTTT
many	TRBD1	TRBV20-1	TRBJ2-7	CSARVGDRSSYEQYF	TGCAGTGCTAGAGTAGGGGACAGGAGCTCCTACGAGCAGTACTTC
few	.	TRBV12-5	TRBJ2-5	CASSPGVGQETQYF	TGTGCTAGTAGTCCGGGGGTAGGACAAGAGACCCAGTACTTC
few	.	TRBV4-1	TRBJ1-1	CASSQGEYTNTEAFF	TGCGCCAGCAGCCAAGGAGAATACACGAACACTGAAGCTTTCTTT
.	.	TRBV14	TRBJ1-6	CASSQEHGSPLHF	TGTGCCAGCAGCCAAGAGCACGGCTCACCCCTCCACTTT
.	.	TRBV4-3	TRBJ2-1	CASSLRNGQFF	TGCGCCAGCAGCCTCCGCAATGGGCAGTTCTTC
.	TRBD2	TRBV30	TRBJ2-7	CAWSGLATLEEQYF	TGTGCCTGGAGCGGACTAGCGACGCTGGAGGAGCAGTACTTC
many	TRBD2	TRBV20-1	TRBJ2-5	CSGLSGETQYF	TGCAGTGGACTTAGCGGGGAGACCCAGTACTTC
few	TRBD2	TRBV7-2	TRBJ2-4	CASSLVREEDIQYF	TGTGCCAGCAGCTTAGTTCGGGAGGAGGACATTCAGTACTTC
.	.	TRBV6-5	TRBJ2-5	CASSYSNIGGVGKSAQYF	TGTGCCAGCAGTTACTCGAATATAGGGGGGGTAGGCAAGTCCGCCCAGTACTTC
few	.	TRBV9	TRBJ1-1	CASSALQVPMNTEAFF	TGTGCCAGCAGCGCCCTACAGGTGCCGATGAACACTGAAGCTTTCTTT
few	.	TRBV11-2	TRBJ2-1	CASSRISGSSYNEQFF	TGTGCCAGCAGCCGGATCTCAGGGAGCTCCTACAATGAGCAGTTCTTC
many	.	TRBV5-1	TRBJ2-2	CASSLVTNTGELFF	TGTGCCAGCAGCCTCGTGACGAACACCGGGGAGCTGTTTTTT
once	.	TRBV9	TRBJ2-4	CASSVAGGPKNIQYF	TGTGCCAGCAGCGTAGCGGGGGGCCCCAAAAACATTCAGTACTTC
few	.	TRBV12-3/TRBV12-4	TRBJ2-3	CASSSPRTQYF	TGTGCCAGCAGCTCCCCCCGTACGCAGTATTTT
few	.	TRBV11-2	TRBJ2-5	CASSLARDKGRKTQYF	TGTGCCAGCAGCTTAGCCCGGGACAAGGGTAGGAAGACCCAGTACTTC
.	TRBD2	TRBV12-5	TRBJ2-1	CASGLVSPGGVGEQFF	TGTGCTAGTGGTTTGGTATCTCCGGGGGGTGTGGGTGAGCAGTTCTTC
few	.	TRBV5-1	TRBJ2-5	CASSSGLVQYF	TGCGCCAGCAGTTCGGGACTGGTCCAGTACTTC
.	TRBD2	TRBV20-1	TRBJ2-5	CSAAGTSGGRQETQYF	TGCAGTGCGGCCGGGACTAGCGGGGGTCGACAAGAGACCCAGTACTTC
many	.	TRBV7-2	TRBJ2-2	CASSSSGAGELFF	TGTGCCAGCAGCTCAAGCGGCGCCGGGGAGCTGTTTTTT
few	.	TRBV5-1	TRBJ1-6	CASSAASEPSPLHF	TGCGCCAGCAGCGCCGCCAGTGAGCCTTCACCCCTCCACTTT
.	TRBD2	TRBV6-6	TRBJ2-1	CASSQTSGRFHEQFF	TGTGCCAGCAGTCAGACTAGCGGGAGGTTCCATGAGCAGTTCTTC
.	.	TRBV24-1	TRBJ1-2	CATSDYRINYGYTF	TGTGCCACCAGTGATTACAGAATTAACTATGGCTACACCTTC
.	.	TRBV20-1	TRBJ2-7	CSAPALGGSSYNEQYF	TGCAGTGCTCCAGCGCTTGGGGGGAGCTCCTACAATGAGCAGTACTTC
many	.	TRBV15	TRBJ2-7	CATSRDLRGHEQYF	TGTGCCACCAGCAGAGACCTACGGGGGCACGAGCAGTACTTC
.	TRBD2	TRBV10-2	TRBJ2-7	CASRRGAASIEQYF	TGCGCCAGCCGGCGGGGGGCGGCCTCAATCGAGCAGTACTTC
.	TRBD1	TRBV7-2	TRBJ1-2	CASSLVPTGHAPRSYTF	TGTGCCAGCAGCTTAGTCCCGACAGGGCACGCCCCTCGCAGCTACACCTTC
many	TRBD2	TRBV5-1	TRBJ2-5	CASSFLASGVETQYF	TGCGCCAGCAGCTTCCTGGCTAGCGGGGTAGAGACCCAGTACTTC
few	.	TRBV6-5	TRBJ1-5	CASSYSRSAESNQPQHF	TGTGCCAGCAGTTACTCCCGATCGGCAGAGAGCAATCAGCCCCAGCATTTT
few	TRBD2	TRBV7-3	TRBJ2-3	CASSLGTSGEKTTDTQYF	TGTGCCAGCAGCTTAGGTACTAGCGGGGAAAAAACCACAGATACGCAGTATTTT
.	TRBD1	TRBV6-5	TRBJ2-5	CASSYGTGGFLEQYF	TGTGCCAGCAGTTATGGGACAGGGGGCTTTTTGGAGCAGTACTTC